This TCR beta chain originates from a study of blood T cells in healthy people across ages. V trimming: 5 bases; J trimming: 7 bases; junction bases outside the gene matches: 10. This CDR3 has 14 residues. Germline CDR1 and CDR2: SGHTA and FQGNSA. Using a J-beta primer mix together with a sample-barcoded 5' primer, a second PCR was run for about 6 to 11 cycles. Every cDNA molecule bore a tag from a template-switch adaptor containing 12 random nucleotides. A single record per CDR3 protein comes from TCRdb applying MiXCR to the 5' RACE reads. The sample yields approximately 2,000,000 distinct CDR3 sequences, 30% to 40% seen once. Isolation of PBMCs gave at least 7 million cells per sample.

This sequence joins TRBV7-2 and TRBJ2-7; 8 positions match TRBD1. Input material: blood. The receptor comes from a human donor in good health. CDR3: CASSRGQASVEQYF. The CDR3 DNA sequence: TGTGCCAGCAGCCGGGGACAGGCCTCGGTGGAGCAGTACTTC. The variable domain in full, with the rest retrieved from reference TRBV7-2 and TRBJ2-7, is GAGVSQSPSNKVTEKGKDVELRCDPISGHTALYWYRQSLGQGLEFLIYFQGNSAPDKSGLPSDRFSAERTGGSVSTLTIQRTQQEDSAVYLCASSRGQASVEQYFGPGTRLTVT.